The sequence of this T cell receptor beta chain was determined in a study of regulatory T cells in long-lasting Graves disease (dated by TCRdb to about 2021). Study-wide context: In the newly diagnosed Graves' disease group, patients had been taking antithyroid drugs for less than 3 months. The study took place in China and was registered as a clinical trial. Persistent Graves' disease patients were compared with newly diagnosed Graves' disease patients by peripheral blood TCR sequencing and RNA sequencing. A total of some 35 samples underwent TCR sequencing, from about 13 patients with persistent Graves' disease and 20 or so patients with newly diagnosed Graves' disease.

The library relied on multiplex PCR. The sample was run on an Illumina HiSeq 4000. To build TCR beta libraries, CDR3 regions were amplified by Arm-PCR using iRepertoire HTBI primers. Gel purification was performed on PCR products prior to sequencing. Processing in the source paper ran as follows. Gene usage analysis of CDR3 amino acid clonotypes relied on the roughly 60 TRBV and 12 to 15 TRBJ segments identified across samples. COPE and FqMerger were used to merge the filtered high-quality paired reads into contigs. BLAST was used to align contigs to IMGT TRBV, TRBD and TRBJ reference genes, with CDR3 defined following IMGT. Any clonotype with a frequency above 0.1% was classified as a highly expanded clone. Shannon entropy served as the measure of repertoire diversity, while the Gini coefficient captured V-J evenness. A clonotype found in more than one individual was treated as public. TCRdb's own reprocessing of the public reads used fastp at Q25 and MiXCR and kept productive beta chains. Merged by CDR3 protein, the rows form single entries marked with the most common genes and DNA. TCRdb's processing, not the study's, gives the V and J calls here. Recorded for this sample are approximately 480,000 distinct CDR3 sequences; around 15% of them occurred a single time. 9% to 15% of the sample comes from the top ten.

This specimen's time point label, per the study, means: newly diagnosed GD, antithyroid drugs for less than 3 months. RNA was extracted from PBMCs in TRIzol for both TCR sequencing and RNA sequencing. The diagnosis of Graves' disease was made according to American Thyroid Association guidelines. The patients came from an endocrinology department in Xi'an, China. Each patient gave 7 to 9.5 milliliters of peripheral blood, collected in an EDTA anticoagulant tube. Ficoll Paque Plus density gradient separation was used to isolate PBMCs, and no further T cell sorting was done. An Agilent 2100 Bioanalyzer and agarose gel were used to check RNA quality, while a NanoDrop 2000 measured RNA concentration. Of note for this clonotype: No cognate antigen has been identified for it. No much larger clonotype is one base removed from it; base qualities were not supplied.

Here is what the overall study found, with its caveats: A larger number of public clonotypes was shared among persistent patients (around 2,700) than among newly diagnosed patients (about 990). Sequencing and analysis were limited to the TCR beta chain. Persistent Graves' disease patients showed lower TCR Shannon entropy and fewer highly expanded clones than newly diagnosed patients, suggesting clonal expansion. As a limitation, the authors acknowledged that the small sample size may reduce accuracy. The study examined only peripheral blood because the primary lesion, thyroid tissue, could not be accessed.

This sample was also put to use in a study of T cells in Graves' hyperthyroidism and ophthalmopathy. Taken from the second paper: A patient counted as having stable Graves' hyperthyroidism if no progression to ophthalmopathy occurred over 18 months of follow-up. Hyperthyroidism patients were aged 18 to 65 years and newly diagnosed, with disease duration of less than 2 months. Any patient with an uncontrolled infection, another autoimmune disease, pregnancy or lactation was excluded. Diagnoses were based on clinical symptoms, serum thyroxine and TRAb, thyroid ultrasound and orbital computed tomography. The TCR CDR3 was subjected to a first round of RT-PCR using the HTBI primer set and the Qiagen OneStep RT-PCR kit. Most expanded thyroid clonotypes (frequency above 0.001) were also detected in blood, suggesting blood repertoires may reflect thyroid immune responses. In cross-validation, a model built on a 13 V-J signature told ophthalmopathy apart from stable hyperthyroidism with under 90% sensitivity and roughly 81% specificity, and in testing the same model reached 80%/75%. In validation, the model predicted progression to ophthalmopathy a median of roughly 6.5 months before onset, with about 67% sensitivity and just under 75% specificity. To identify distinguishing TCR V-J signatures, a discovery cohort of about 100 patients was used, comprising some 43 with Graves' ophthalmopathy and around 57 with stable Graves' hyperthyroidism. An independent validation cohort of under 20 hyperthyroidism patients and about 15 patients who later progressed to ophthalmopathy tested prospective prediction of ophthalmopathy. The approximately 90 discovery patients were divided at random into training and test sets in a 7:3 ratio. In addition, the study compared T-cell repertoires in thyroid tissue and in blood from roughly six Graves' hyperthyroidism patients. After blood sampling, hyperthyroidism patients were treated with methimazole at a starting dose of 30 mg daily, and ophthalmopathy patients were treated with high-dose intravenous methylprednisolone. Libraries were constructed in a second round of multiplex PCR, after which size selection and purification were performed. Libraries were sequenced paired-end with 100 bp reads on an Illumina HiSeq2000. SOAPnuke was used to process the raw data, throwing out any read that contained adapters or uncalled bases, had a mean Phred below 15, or lacked an exact constant-primer or identifier match. High-quality paired reads were merged using COPE v1.2.5, and each unique nucleotide sequence was defined as a clonotype. MiTCR v1.1 was used to align the clonotypes against IMGT TRBV, TRBD and TRBJ reference segments. Only V-J combinations with frequency above 0.0001, covering about 99% of repertoires, were analysed. A TCS score was defined as the ratio of F50 (clonal expansion) to E x V (chaos), with BLOSUM62-based TCRdist applied between CDR3 peptides within each V-J. Welch's t-statistics and random forest reduced roughly 540 V-J features to about 13, which were used in a naive Bayes classifier (R e1071). Sample size was not statistically predetermined, and investigators were not blinded to group allocation. The paper reports TCR Vbeta CDR3 sequencing of fewer than 150 peripheral blood samples: approximately 41 ophthalmopathy, fewer than 85 hyperthyroidism and around 17 progressor patients.

Sequenced material: peripheral blood mononuclear cells (PBMCs), taken at new diagnosis, from a patient treated with antithyroid drugs. The sequence derives from a man aged 35 to 55 with Graves disease. Donor details come from another sample of the same person, matched by shared clones.

The nucleotide sequence is TGTGCCAGCAGTGATGAGGGACAGTTCACAGATACGCAGTATTTT. It translates to CASSDEGQFTDTQYF. The sequence joins TRBV2 to TRBJ2-3; a stretch of 7 junction bases matches TRBD1. The CDR3 sequence holds 15 residues, the cysteine and phenylalanine included. Solely the CDR3 DNA is kept, with 45 bases framed from the first base. Trimmed from V: 3 bases; trimmed from J: 2 bases; junction bases lacking a gene match: 5. Based on the germline V gene, the CDR1 and CDR2 sequences are SNHLY and FYNNEI.